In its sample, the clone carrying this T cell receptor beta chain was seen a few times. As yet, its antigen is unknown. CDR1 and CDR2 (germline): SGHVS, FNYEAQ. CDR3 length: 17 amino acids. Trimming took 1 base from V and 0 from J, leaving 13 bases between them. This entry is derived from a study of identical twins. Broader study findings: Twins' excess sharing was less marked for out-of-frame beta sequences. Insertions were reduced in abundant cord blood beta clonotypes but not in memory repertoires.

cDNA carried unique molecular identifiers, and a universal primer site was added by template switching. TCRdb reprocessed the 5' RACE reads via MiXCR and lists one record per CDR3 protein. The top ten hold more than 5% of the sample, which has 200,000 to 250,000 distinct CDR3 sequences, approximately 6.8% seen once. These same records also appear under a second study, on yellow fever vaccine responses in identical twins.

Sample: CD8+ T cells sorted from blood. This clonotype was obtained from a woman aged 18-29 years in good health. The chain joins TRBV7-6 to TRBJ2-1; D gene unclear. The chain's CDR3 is CASSLVGRAYSYNEQFF. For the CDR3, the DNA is TGTGCCAGCAGCTTAGTAGGACGGGCTTACTCCTACAATGAGCAGTTCTTC.